This TCR beta chain was profiled in a study of blood T cell repertoires in COVID-19. Study at large: T cells, B-cell-depleted T cells, or PBMCs supplied cDNA or gDNA.

Authors' data handling: Reference gene primer amplification yielded estimated nucleated cell counts. Repertoires were generated with immunoSEQ multiplex PCR, while TCRdb's copy carries only in-frame clones and drops some. The D gene and trimming were derived from the DNA, and the V and J assignments and clone size from that table. Of 95,000 to 150,000 clones listed, approximately 68% are singletons. V shed 8 bases, J shed 3 bases, and the junction held 6 bases outside the gene matches. The CDR3 totals 13 residues. Germline CDR1 reads MNHEY; CDR2 reads SVGAGI. Sequencing was performed on peripheral blood. The sequence was collected from a woman between 65 and 79 years old with acute or convalescent COVID-19. The rearrangement uses TRBV6-5 and TRBJ1-1; 7 bases agree with TRBD1. The CDR3 nucleotides are TGTGCCAGCGCCAGGACAGGCGACACTGAAGCTTTCTTT. Protein: CASARTGDTEAFF.